This TCR beta chain was observed in a study of blood T cell repertoires in COVID-19. Overall study context: Acute-phase and convalescent COVID-19 samples originated in the United States, Italy and Spain. In each case, the material was cDNA or gDNA derived from T cells, B-cell-depleted T cells, or PBMCs.

The CDR3 sequence is 15 residues long. The V end lost 2 bases, the J end lost 3 bases, and 11 bases lay between the germline ends. Germline V CDR1 and CDR2: LGHDT, YNNKEL (reference sequence). Original analysis: Estimation of nucleated cell counts was performed using reference gene primer amplification. Libraries were prepared by immunoSEQ multiplex PCR; TCRdb keeps only in-frame clonotypes and omits some of them. The DNA was the basis for D and trimming; V, J and clone size are from that table. The sample holds approximately 250,000 clones, just over 85% seen once. This clone was counted between two and nine times.

The sequence was collected from a man aged 25-45 years who had recovered from COVID-19. The sequenced sample consisted of peripheral blood. The rearrangement joins TRBV3-1 (or the pseudogene TRBV3-2) to TRBJ1-5; no reliable D call. CDR3 bases: TGTGCCAGCAGCCAATTGGCAGTTCCCAATCAGCCCCAGCATTTT. It codes for CASSQLAVPNQPQHF.